This T cell receptor (beta chain) stems from a study of graft-versus-host responses after intestinal transplantation. In the study overall: Anti-thymocyte globulin induction, then tacrolimus and steroids for about three years, went to all recipients.

Findings and caveats of the study: Elevated graft-versus-host to host-versus-graft clonal ratios in allografts were recorded for patients with graft-donor T cell macrochimerism. After transplant, early declines in HvG clones were associated with peak levels of circulating GvH clones.

The CDR3 loop spans 16 amino acids. Deletions cut 5 bases from V and 5 bases from J, with 21 bases between. Per germline, CDR1 SGHTA and CDR2 FQGNSA. Method: immunoSEQ multiplex PCR; TCRdb's copy keeps in-frame clones and lacks some. The repertoire consists of about 97,000 clones, with about nine tenths occurring once and the leading ten covering about 16%. To note about this clone: What it binds is unknown.

The sample consisted of PBMCs, taken about 450 days after intestinal transplant. J is TRBJ1-2 and V is TRBV7-2; perhaps TRBD1 as D (5 bases). The clonotype was recovered from a human patient who received an intestinal transplant, so some T cells may come from the graft donor. This chain's CDR3 is CASSAANRRWGYGYTF. In DNA form, the CDR3 reads TGTGCCAGCAGCGCCGCGAACAGACGGTGGGGGTATGGCTACACCTTC.